This T cell receptor (beta chain) was found in a study of post-analysis software for immune sequencing data. Study information: Some patients lacked subtype; others had relapsing-remitting, secondary progressive or progressive-relapsing disease. Study-wide points: Higher frequency in patients than in controls was seen for roughly five TRBV segments, with TRBV5-6, TRBV5-1 and TRBV20-1 among them. Batch-mates among the samples co-clustered strongly by F measure.

Unique molecular identifiers were present in the TCR beta cDNA libraries. TCRdb fed the PCR reads into MiXCR, producing one record per CDR3 protein. This table holds a few hundred thousand distinct CDR3 sequences, about 39% found once. V lost 3 bases and J lost 4, with 7 bases in between. Germline CDR1 is MDHEN and CDR2 is SYDVKM. The CDR3 totals 13 residues. Notes on this clonotype: What it binds is not known.

The clonotype originates from a girl aged 2 to 9 with multiple sclerosis. The sequenced sample was blood. V is TRBV28 and J is TRBJ2-4, with D unclear. CDR3 sequence: CASSFLRKNIQYF. CDR3 in DNA: TGTGCCAGCAGTTTTTTGCGTAAAAACATTCAGTACTTC.